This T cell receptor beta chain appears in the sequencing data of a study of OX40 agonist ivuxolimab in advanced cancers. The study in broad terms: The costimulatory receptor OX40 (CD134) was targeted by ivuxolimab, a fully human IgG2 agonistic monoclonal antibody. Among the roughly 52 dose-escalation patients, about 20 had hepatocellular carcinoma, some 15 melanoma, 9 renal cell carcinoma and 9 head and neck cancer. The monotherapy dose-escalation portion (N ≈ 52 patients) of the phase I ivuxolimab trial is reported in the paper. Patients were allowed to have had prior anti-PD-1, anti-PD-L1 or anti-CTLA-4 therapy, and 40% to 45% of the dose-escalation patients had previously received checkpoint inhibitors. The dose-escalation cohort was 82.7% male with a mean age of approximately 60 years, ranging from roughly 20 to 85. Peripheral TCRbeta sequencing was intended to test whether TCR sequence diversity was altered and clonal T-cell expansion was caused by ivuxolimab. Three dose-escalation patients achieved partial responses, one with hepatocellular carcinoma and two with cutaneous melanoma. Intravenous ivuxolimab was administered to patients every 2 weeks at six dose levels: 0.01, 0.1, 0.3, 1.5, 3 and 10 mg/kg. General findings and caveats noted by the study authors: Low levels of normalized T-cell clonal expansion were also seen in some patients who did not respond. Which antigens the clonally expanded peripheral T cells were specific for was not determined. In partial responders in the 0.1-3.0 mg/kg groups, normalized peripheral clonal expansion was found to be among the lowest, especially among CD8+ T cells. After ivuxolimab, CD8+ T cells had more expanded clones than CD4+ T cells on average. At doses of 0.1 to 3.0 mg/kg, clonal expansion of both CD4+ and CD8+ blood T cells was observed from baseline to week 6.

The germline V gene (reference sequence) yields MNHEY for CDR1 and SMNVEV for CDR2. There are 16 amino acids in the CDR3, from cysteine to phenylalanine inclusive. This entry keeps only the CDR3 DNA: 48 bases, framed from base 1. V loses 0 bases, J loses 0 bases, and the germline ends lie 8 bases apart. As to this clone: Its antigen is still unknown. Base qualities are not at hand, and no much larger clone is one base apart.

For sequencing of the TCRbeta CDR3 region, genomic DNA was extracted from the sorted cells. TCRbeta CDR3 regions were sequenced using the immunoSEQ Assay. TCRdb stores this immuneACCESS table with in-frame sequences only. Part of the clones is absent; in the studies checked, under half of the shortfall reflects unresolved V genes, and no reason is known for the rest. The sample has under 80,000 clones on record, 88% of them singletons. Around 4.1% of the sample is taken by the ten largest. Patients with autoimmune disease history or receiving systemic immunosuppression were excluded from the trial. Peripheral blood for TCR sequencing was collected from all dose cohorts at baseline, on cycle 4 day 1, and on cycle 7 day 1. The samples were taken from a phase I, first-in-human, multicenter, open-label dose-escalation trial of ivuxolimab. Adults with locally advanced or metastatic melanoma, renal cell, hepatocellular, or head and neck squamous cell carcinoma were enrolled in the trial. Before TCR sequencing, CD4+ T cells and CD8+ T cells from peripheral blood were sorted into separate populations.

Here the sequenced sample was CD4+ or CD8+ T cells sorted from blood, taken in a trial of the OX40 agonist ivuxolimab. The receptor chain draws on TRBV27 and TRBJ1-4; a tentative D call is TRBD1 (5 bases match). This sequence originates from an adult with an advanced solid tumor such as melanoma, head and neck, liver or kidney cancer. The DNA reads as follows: TGTGCCAGCAGTTTATCGGGGGTAGCAACTAATGAAAAACTGTTTTTT. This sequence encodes CASSLSGVATNEKLFF.